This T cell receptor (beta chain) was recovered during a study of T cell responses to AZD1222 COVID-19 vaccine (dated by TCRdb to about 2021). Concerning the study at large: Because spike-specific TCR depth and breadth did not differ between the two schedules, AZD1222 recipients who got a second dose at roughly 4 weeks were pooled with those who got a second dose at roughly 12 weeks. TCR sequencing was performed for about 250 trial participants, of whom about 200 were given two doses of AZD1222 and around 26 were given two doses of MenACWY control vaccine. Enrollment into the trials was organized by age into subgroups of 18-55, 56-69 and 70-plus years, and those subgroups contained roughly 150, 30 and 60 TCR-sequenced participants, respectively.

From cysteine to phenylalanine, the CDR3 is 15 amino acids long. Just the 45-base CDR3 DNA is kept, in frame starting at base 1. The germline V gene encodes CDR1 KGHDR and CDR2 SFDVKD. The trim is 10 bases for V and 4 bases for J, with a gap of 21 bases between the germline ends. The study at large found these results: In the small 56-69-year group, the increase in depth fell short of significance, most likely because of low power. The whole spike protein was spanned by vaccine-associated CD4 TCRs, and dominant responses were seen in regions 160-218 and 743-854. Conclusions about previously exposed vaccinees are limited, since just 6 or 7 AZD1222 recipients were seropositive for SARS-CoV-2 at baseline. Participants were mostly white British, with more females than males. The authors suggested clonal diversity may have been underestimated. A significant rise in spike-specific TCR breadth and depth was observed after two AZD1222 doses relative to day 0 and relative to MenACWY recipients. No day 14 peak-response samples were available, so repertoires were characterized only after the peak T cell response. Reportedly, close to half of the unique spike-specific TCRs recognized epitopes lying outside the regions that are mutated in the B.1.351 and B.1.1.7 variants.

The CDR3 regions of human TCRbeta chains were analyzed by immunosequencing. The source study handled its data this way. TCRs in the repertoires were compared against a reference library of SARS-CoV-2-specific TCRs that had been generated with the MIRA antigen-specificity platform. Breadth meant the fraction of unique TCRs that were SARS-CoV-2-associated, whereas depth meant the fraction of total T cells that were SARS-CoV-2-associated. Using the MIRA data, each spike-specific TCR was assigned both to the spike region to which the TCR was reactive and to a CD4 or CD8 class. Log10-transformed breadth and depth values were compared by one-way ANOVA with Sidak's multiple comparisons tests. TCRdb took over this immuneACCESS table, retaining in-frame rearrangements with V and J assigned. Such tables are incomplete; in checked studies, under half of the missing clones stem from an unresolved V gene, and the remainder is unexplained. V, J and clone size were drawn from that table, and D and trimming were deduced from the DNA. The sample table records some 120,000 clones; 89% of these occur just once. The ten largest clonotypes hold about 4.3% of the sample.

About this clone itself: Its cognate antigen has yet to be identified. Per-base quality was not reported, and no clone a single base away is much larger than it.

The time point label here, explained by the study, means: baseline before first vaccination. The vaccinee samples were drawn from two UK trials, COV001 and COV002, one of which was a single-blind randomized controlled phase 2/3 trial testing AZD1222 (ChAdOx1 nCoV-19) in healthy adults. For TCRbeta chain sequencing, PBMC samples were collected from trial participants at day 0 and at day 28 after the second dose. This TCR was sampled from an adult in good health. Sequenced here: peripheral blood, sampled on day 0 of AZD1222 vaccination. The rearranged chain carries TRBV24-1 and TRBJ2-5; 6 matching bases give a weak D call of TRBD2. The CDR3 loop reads CATQAAGLGPETQYF. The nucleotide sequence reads TGTGCCACTCAAGCGGCGGGGTTGGGGCCAGAGACCCAGTACTTC.